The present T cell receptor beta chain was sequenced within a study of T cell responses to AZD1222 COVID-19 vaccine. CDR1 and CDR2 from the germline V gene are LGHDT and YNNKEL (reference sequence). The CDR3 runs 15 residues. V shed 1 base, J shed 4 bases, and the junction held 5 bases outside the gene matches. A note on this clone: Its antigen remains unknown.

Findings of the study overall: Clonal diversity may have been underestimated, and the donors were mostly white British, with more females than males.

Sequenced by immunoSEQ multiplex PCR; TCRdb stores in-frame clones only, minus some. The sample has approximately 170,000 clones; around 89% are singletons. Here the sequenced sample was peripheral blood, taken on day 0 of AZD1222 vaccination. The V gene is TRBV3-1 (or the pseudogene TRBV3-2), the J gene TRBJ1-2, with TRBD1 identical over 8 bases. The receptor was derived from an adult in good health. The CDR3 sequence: CASSQGRTGSYGYTF. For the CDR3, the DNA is TGTGCCAGCAGCCAAGGGAGGACAGGGAGCTATGGCTACACCTTC.